The 5 T cell receptor beta chains given below trace back to one sample, sequenced in a study of blood T cell repertoires in COVID-19. Measured with immunoSEQ multiplex PCR; TCRdb has only the in-frame clones, and not every one. The sample carries around 200,000 clones, 80% recorded once. Sequenced: PBMCs or T cells enriched from blood (not recorded which). The receptors stem from a middle-aged woman with acute COVID-19.

The V call is TRBV19, the J call TRBJ2-3; 7 bases map to TRBD1. The J segment lost 0 bases and the V segment lost 7 bases, leaving 7 bases of the junction unmatched. This CDR3 contains 15 residues. In germline, CDR1 is LNHDA, CDR2 SQIVND (reference sequence). The CDR3 DNA follows: TGTGCCAGTAAGACAGGGACCTCTAGCACAGATACGCAGTATTTT. Its translation: CASKTGTSSTDTQYF.

The V and J genes are TRBV28 and TRBJ2-1; weak D call: TRBD2 (7 bases). This CDR3 region has 13 residues. From germline, CDR1 is MDHEN and CDR2 SYDVKM. V lost 8 bases, J lost 5 bases, and 13 bases lay in between. The CDR3 here is CASYGGPNNEQFF. CDR3 in DNA: TGTGCCAGCTACGGGGGGCCAAACAATGAGCAGTTCTTC.

This clone came up once. The chain carries TRBV27 and TRBJ2-5, with TRBD1 identical over 7 bases. V shed 5 bases, J shed 5 bases, and the junction held 5 bases outside the gene matches. Germline V lookup: CDR1 MNHEY, CDR2 SMNVEV (reference sequence). The CDR3 covers 13 residues. CDR3 protein: CASSDRVGETQYF. The CDR3 DNA reads as TGTGCCAGCAGTGACAGGGTAGGGGAGACCCAGTACTTC.

J is TRBJ2-2 and V is TRBV24-1; D gene ambiguous. Per germline, CDR1 KGHDR and CDR2 SFDVKD. The ends were cut back, 3 bases at V and 2 bases at J, with 24 bases in the middle. CDR3 length equals 20 residues. The CDR3 reads CATSDRKPSAGPFNTGELFF. As DNA, the CDR3 is TGTGCCACCAGTGATCGTAAACCTTCGGCAGGCCCCTTTAACACCGGGGAGCTGTTTTTT.

J is TRBJ2-2 and V is TRBV5-1; TRBD2 matches at 15 bases. Germline trimming cut 4 bases from V and 0 bases from J; bases unmatched to any gene: 4. Germline CDR1 and CDR2: SGHRS and YFSETQ. The CDR3 runs 18 residues. Here the CDR3 DNA reads TGCGCCAGCAGCCCGGGACTAGCGGGGGGCCCGAACACCGGGGAGCTGTTTTTT. Its protein product is CASSPGLAGGPNTGELFF.